Each of the 21 T cell receptor beta chains below was sequenced from the same sample in a study of a mutant IDH1 vaccine in newly diagnosed glioma. The time point here: baseline, week 1 (first vaccination visit). Treatment in this sample: pre-vaccination baseline after standard-of-care therapy. Sequencing was performed with immunoSEQ multiplex PCR; in TCRdb, only in-frame clones are kept and a portion is missing. The table records about 33,000 clones, more than 85% of them present only once. This sample comprised PBMCs, obtained from a glioma patient treated with radiotherapy, temozolomide or both. The receptor source for this set is a woman aged 40-49 years with glioma.

V is TRBV14 and J is TRBJ2-1; 8 bases align to TRBD1. V lost 6 bases and J lost 2; bases outside the gene matches: 9. The CDR3 is 16 residues long. Looked up from germline, CDR1 is SGHDN and CDR2 is FVKESK. CDR3 DNA: TGTGCCAGCAGTCATCCCTTCAGGGGGCCCTACAATGAGCAGTTCTTC. Translated, it gives CASSHPFRGPYNEQFF.

The chain recombines TRBV7-9 with TRBJ2-1, with D tentatively TRBD2 (6 bases). The CDR3 is 15 residues long. V lost 3 bases to trimming and J lost 7 bases, with 16 bases between them. Germline V gives CDR1 SEHNR, CDR2 FQNEAQ (reference sequence). The DNA of the CDR3 is TGTGCCAGCAGCTTTACCGTGGGTGCGGGGAATGAGCAGTTCTTC. This encodes CASSFTVGAGNEQFF.

The CDR3 sequence: CASSFYSQETQYF. Written as DNA, the CDR3 is TGTGCCAGCAGCTTTTACAGTCAAGAGACCCAGTACTTC. The chain uses TRBV7-9 and TRBJ2-5, with no clear D. V shed 3 bases and J shed 2 bases, with 7 bases lying between them. The germline gives CDR1 SEHNR, CDR2 FQNEAQ (reference sequence). This CDR3 spans 13 amino acids.

The CDR3 coding sequence is TGCGCCAGCAGCCAAGACAACCCAGGGGGCGACCCCTATGGCTACACCTTC. This sequence encodes CASSQDNPGGDPYGYTF. The gene calls are TRBV4-1 and TRBJ1-2; 8 bases match TRBD1. Trimming took 0 bases from V and 4 from J; bases not matched to a gene: 10. The CDR3 is 17 amino acids. Looked up from germline, CDR1 is MGHRA and CDR2 is YSYEKL.

The chain joins TRBV2 to TRBJ2-7; no firm D call. CDR1 SNHLY and CDR2 FYNNEI come from the germline V gene. This CDR3 has 12 residues. Between the trimmed V and J ends, which lost 8 bases and 3 bases, there was a span of 11 bases. CDR3 amino acids: CASLDRSYEQYF. As DNA, the CDR3 is TGTGCCAGCCTGGACCGGAGCTACGAGCAGTACTTC.

The chain links TRBV19 to TRBJ2-3, with TRBD2 matching over 7 bases. V lost 9 bases, J lost 10 bases, and 10 bases stayed unmatched. From germline, CDR1 is LNHDA and CDR2 SQIVND (reference sequence). This CDR3 contains 12 residues. The CDR3 loop is CARACGRGSQYF. CDR3 nucleotides: TGTGCCAGGGCATGCGGGAGAGGGTCGCAGTATTTT.

Only one count was recorded for this clone. The chain uses TRBV30 and TRBJ2-3, with 13 positions matching TRBD2. The V segment lost 0 bases and the J segment 6 bases; nucleotides outside the gene matches: 9. The germline V gene has CDR1 GTSNPN and CDR2 SVGIG (reference sequence). The CDR3 is 17 amino acids. CDR3 protein: CAWSVPRTSGRGDTQYF. The CDR3, as DNA: TGTGCCTGGAGTGTACCCAGGACTAGCGGGAGAGGGGATACGCAGTATTTT.

This chain joins TRBV6-5 and TRBJ2-2, with unresolved D. Trimming left V 6 bases short and J 0 bases short, with 11 bases between. The CDR3 contains 15 residues. Germline CDR1 and CDR2: MNHEY and SVGAGI. CDR3: CASSPGRTNTGELFF. In nucleotides, the CDR3 is TGTGCCAGCAGCCCCGGGCGGACGAACACCGGGGAGCTGTTTTTT.

V usage is TRBV5-1 and J usage is TRBJ2-7; 12 nucleotides line up with TRBD2. The CDR3 totals 15 residues. Per the germline V gene, CDR1 is SGHRS and CDR2 is YFSETQ. V shed 6 bases, J shed 6 bases, and the junction held 10 bases outside the gene matches. Here the CDR3 DNA reads TGCGCCAGCAACCCCCTAGCGGGAGGGCCGTCCGAGCAGTACTTC. It is translated as CASNPLAGGPSEQYF.

The V gene is TRBV14, the J gene TRBJ2-1; D call uncertain. Germline V gene sequence: CDR1 SGHDN, CDR2 FVKESK. The CDR3 is 14 residues long. V lost 2 bases, J lost 6 bases, and 11 bases lay in between. The CDR3, as DNA: TGTGCCAGCAGCCAAAGTCTAAGCATCAATGAGCAGTTCTTC. It translates to CASSQSLSINEQFF.

The V call is TRBV5-5, the J call TRBJ1-5, with unresolved D. With 4 bases removed from V and 5 bases from J, the gap between germline ends came to 13 bases. Germline V lookup: CDR1 SGHKS, CDR2 YYEKEE (reference sequence). The CDR3 runs 14 residues. CDR3 protein: CASSLTSGDQPQHF. Written as DNA, the CDR3 is TGTGCCAGCAGCCTGACAAGCGGAGATCAGCCCCAGCATTTT.

The chain links TRBV5-1 to TRBJ2-5, with a tentative D call TRBD1 (6 bases). The V end was cut by 5 bases, the J end by 1 base, with 15 bases between. Germline CDR1 SGHRS, CDR2 YFSETQ. The CDR3 is 15 amino acids. CDR3 nucleotides: TGCGCCAGCAGTACCGGGACACTACCCCAAGAGACCCAGTACTTC. The encoded protein is CASSTGTLPQETQYF.

This clone was observed a handful of times. This rearrangement joins TRBV5-4 to TRBJ1-1; D unresolved. The germline gives CDR1 SGHNT, CDR2 YYREEE (reference sequence). The V and J ends lost 1 base and 4 bases respectively, with 11 bases between them. The CDR3 consists of 14 residues. Written as DNA, the CDR3 is TGTGCCAGCAGCTTGAGAGGGTCGGGCACTGAAGCTTTCTTT. Encoded protein: CASSLRGSGTEAFF. Drawing the rest from reference TRBV5-4 and TRBJ1-1, the complete variable domain is ETGVTQSPTHLIKTRGQQVTLRCSSQSGHNTVSWYQQALGQGPQFIFQYYREEENGRGNFPPRFSGLQFPNYSSELNVNALELDDSALYLCASSLRGSGTEAFFGQGTRLTVV.

V usage is TRBV6-1 and J usage is TRBJ2-5; D is unresolved. Germline CDR1 is MNHNS and CDR2 is SASEGT. The CDR3 is made up of 13 amino acids. The V and J ends lost 1 base and 0 bases respectively, with 3 bases between them. CDR3 nucleotides: TGTGCCAGCAGTGAAGAGTACCAAGAGACCCAGTACTTC. It translates to CASSEEYQETQYF.

V gene TRBV5-1 combines with J gene TRBJ2-7; D may be TRBD2 (6 bases). The CDR3 is 16 residues long. V was pared by 4 bases and J by 2 bases, with 19 bases between. Germline loops: CDR1 SGHRS, CDR2 YFSETQ. The CDR3 DNA reads as TGCGCCAGCAGCCAAGCCGGGAGCAGGGTCCCCTACGAGCAGTACTTC. The encoded protein is CASSQAGSRVPYEQYF.

This sequence joins TRBV29-1 and TRBJ2-7; 8 bases are shared with TRBD2. Germline V CDR1 and CDR2: SQVTM, ANQGSEA. This CDR3 contains 12 residues. Unmatched junction bases numbered 4, after V lost 4 bases and J lost 5 bases. CDR3 sequence: CSVVSGSNEQYF. The CDR3 DNA follows: TGCAGCGTTGTAAGCGGGAGTAACGAGCAGTACTTC.

V is TRBV7-2 and J is TRBJ1-2; 9 bases line up with TRBD1. Germline-derived CDR1 and CDR2 are SGHTA and FQGNSA. This CDR3 has 14 amino acids. Trimming at V came to 5 bases and at J to 8 bases, leaving 9 bases not matched to a gene. The chain's CDR3 is CASSQGQGEGGYTF. The CDR3 DNA reads as TGTGCCAGCAGCCAGGGACAGGGCGAGGGGGGCTACACCTTC.

V and J are TRBV2 and TRBJ2-3; the match to TRBD2 covers 12 bases. Trimming at V came to 4 bases and at J to 5 bases, leaving 7 bases not matched to a gene. The CDR3 spans 16 residues. Germline CDR1 reads SNHLY; CDR2 reads FYNNEI. CDR3 residues: CASSGGLAGNKDTQYF. As DNA, the CDR3 is TGTGCCAGCAGTGGCGGACTAGCGGGAAATAAAGATACGCAGTATTTT.

The rearrangement uses TRBV6-6 and TRBJ1-4; D is unclear. The CDR3 runs to 11 residues. Germline values: CDR1 MNHNY, CDR2 SVGAGI (reference sequence). V was shortened by 3 bases and J by 8 bases, with 4 bases between the two germline ends. CDR3 bases: TGTGCCAGCAGTTATGACGAAAAACTGTTTTTT. Protein sequence: CASSYDEKLFF.

The rearrangement uses TRBV19 and TRBJ1-1, with D maybe TRBD1 (5 bases). CDR1 and CDR2 from the germline V gene are LNHDA and SQIVND (reference sequence). This CDR3 spans 13 amino acids. The V gene lost 5 bases and the J gene lost 1 base, with 8 bases spanning the gap. CDR3 residues: CASSFTGNTEAFF. The CDR3 bases are TGTGCCAGTAGTTTCACAGGGAACACTGAAGCTTTCTTT.

V usage is TRBV7-8 and J usage is TRBJ1-5; TRBD1 might be the D (6 bases). Between the trimmed V and J ends, which lost 3 bases and 5 bases, there was a span of 8 bases. The CDR3 is 13 amino acids. CDR1 SGHVS and CDR2 FQNEAQ come from the germline V gene. CDR3 sequence reads: CASSFRGDQPQHF. In nucleotides, the CDR3 is TGTGCCAGCAGCTTCAGGGGAGATCAGCCCCAGCATTTT.